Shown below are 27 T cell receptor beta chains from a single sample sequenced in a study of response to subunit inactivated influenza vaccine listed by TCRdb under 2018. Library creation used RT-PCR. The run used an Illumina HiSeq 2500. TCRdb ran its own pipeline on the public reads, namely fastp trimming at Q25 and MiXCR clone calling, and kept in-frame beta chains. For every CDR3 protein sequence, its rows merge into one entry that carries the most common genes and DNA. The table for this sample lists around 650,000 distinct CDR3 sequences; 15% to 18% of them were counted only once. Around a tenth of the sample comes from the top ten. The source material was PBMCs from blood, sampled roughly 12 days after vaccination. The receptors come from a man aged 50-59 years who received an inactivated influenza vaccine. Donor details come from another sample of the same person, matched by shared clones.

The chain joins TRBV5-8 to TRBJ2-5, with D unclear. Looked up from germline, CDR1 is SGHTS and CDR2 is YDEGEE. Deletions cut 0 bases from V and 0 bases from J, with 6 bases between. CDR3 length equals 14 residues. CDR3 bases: TGTGCCAGCAGCTTGGCGTTGTACCAAGAGACCCAGTACTTC. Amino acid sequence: CASSLALYQETQYF.

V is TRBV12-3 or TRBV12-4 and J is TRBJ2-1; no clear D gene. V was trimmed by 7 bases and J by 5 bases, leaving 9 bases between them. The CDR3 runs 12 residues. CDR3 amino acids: CASIGVNNEQFF. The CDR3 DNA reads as TGTGCCAGCATTGGAGTAAACAATGAGCAGTTCTTC.

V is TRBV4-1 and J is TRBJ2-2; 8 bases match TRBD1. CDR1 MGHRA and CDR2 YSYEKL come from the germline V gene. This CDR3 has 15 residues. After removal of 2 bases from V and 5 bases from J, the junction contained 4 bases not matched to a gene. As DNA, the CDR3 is TGCGCCAGCAGCCAATGGACAGGGAAAACCGGGGAGCTGTTTTTT. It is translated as CASSQWTGKTGELFF.

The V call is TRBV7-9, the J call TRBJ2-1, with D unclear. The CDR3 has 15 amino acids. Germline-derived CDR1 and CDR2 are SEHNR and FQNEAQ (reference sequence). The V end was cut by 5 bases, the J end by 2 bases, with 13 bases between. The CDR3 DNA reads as TGTGCCAGCAGCCCTAACCAACTCCCCTACAATGAGCAGTTCTTC. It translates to CASSPNQLPYNEQFF.

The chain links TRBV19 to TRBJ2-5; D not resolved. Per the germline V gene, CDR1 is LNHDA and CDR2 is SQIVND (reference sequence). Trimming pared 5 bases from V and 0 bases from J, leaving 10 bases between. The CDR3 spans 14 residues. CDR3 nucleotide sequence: TGTGCCAGTAGTCCGATGGCGTACCAAGAGACCCAGTACTTC. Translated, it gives CASSPMAYQETQYF. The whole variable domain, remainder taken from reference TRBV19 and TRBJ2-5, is DGGITQSPKYLFRKEGQNVTLSCEQNLNHDAMYWYRQDPGQGLRLIYYSQIVNDFQKGDIAEGYSVSREKKESFPLTVTSAQKNPTAFYLCASSPMAYQETQYFGPGTRLLVL.

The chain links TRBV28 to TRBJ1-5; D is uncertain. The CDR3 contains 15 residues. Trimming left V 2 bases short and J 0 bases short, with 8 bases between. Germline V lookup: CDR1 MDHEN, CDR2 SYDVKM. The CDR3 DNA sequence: TGTGCCAGCAGTTTAGTACTAAATAGCAATCAGCCCCAGCATTTT. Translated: CASSLVLNSNQPQHF.

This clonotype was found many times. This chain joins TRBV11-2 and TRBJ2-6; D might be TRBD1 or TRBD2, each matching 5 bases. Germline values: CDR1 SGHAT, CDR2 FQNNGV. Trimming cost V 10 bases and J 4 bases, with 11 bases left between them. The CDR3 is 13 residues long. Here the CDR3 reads CATGAAGANVLTF. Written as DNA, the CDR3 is TGTGCCACCGGGGCAGCAGGGGCCAACGTCCTGACTTTC.

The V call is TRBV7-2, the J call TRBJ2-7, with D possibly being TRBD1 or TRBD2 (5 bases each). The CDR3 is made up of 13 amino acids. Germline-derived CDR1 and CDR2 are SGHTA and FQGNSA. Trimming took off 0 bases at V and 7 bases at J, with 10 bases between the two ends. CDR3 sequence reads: CASSLAQRGEQYF. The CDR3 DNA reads TGTGCCAGCAGCTTAGCGCAGAGGGGAGAGCAGTACTTC.

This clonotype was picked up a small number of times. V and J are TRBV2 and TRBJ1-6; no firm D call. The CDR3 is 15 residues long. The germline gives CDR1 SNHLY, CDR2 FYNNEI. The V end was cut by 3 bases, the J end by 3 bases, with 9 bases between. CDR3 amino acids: CASSDGQVYNSPLHF. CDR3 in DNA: TGTGCCAGCAGTGATGGGCAGGTCTATAATTCACCCCTCCACTTT.

CDR3 sequence reads: CASSFGTGWEGTQYF. Here the CDR3 DNA reads TGTGCCAGCAGCTTTGGGACAGGGTGGGAGGGGACGCAGTATTTT. The rearrangement links TRBV7-2 to TRBJ2-3, with TRBD1 matching over 9 bases. V was pared by 3 bases and J by 9 bases, with 10 bases of the junction left unmatched. Germline assignment: CDR1 SGHTA and CDR2 FQGNSA. CDR3 length: 15 amino acids.

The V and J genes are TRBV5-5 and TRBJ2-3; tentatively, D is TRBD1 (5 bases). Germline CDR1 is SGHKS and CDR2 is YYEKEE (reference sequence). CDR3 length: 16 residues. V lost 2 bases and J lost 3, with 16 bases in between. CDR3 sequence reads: CASSFQGRGRTDTQYF. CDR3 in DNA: TGTGCCAGCAGCTTCCAGGGAAGGGGTCGGACAGATACGCAGTATTTT.

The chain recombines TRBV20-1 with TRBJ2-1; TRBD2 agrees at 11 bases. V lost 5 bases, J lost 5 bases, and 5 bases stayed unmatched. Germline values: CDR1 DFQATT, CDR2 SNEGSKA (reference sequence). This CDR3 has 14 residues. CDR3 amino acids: CSAYSGGGNNEQFF. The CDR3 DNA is TGCAGTGCTTATAGCGGGGGGGGGAACAATGAGCAGTTCTTC.

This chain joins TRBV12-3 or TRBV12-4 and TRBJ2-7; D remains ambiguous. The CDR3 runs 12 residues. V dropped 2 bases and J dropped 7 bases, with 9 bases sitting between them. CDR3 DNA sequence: TGTGCCAGCAGTTTATTTTTACATGAGCAGTACTTC. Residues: CASSLFLHEQYF.

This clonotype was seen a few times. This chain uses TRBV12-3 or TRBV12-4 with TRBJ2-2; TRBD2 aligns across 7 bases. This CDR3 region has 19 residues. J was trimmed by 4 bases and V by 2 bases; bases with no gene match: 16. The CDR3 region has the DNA TGTGCCAGCAGTTTACCCATAGGTTCTTCAGGGAGGGTCACCGGGGAGCTGTTTTTT. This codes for CASSLPIGSSGRVTGELFF.

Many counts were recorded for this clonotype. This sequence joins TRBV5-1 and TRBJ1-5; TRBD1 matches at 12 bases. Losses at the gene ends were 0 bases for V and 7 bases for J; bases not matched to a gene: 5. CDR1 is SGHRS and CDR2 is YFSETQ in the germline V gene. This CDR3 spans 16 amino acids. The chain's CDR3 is CASSLAGTGGLQPQHF. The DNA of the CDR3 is TGCGCCAGCAGCTTGGCCGGGACAGGGGGCCTCCAGCCCCAGCATTTT. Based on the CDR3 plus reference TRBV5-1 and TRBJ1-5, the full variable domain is KAGVTQTPRYLIKTRGQQVTLSCSPISGHRSVSWYQQTPGQGLQFLFEYFSETQRNKGNFPGRFSGRQFSNSRSEMNVSTLELGDSALYLCASSLAGTGGLQPQHFGDGTRLSIL.

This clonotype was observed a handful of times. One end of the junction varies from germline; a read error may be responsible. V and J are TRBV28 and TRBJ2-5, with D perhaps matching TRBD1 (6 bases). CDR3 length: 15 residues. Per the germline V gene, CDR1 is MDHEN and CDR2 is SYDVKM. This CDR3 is CASSHFISGQGTQYF. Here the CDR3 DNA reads TGTGCCAGCAGCCATTTTATATCGGGACAAGGGACCCAGTACTTC.

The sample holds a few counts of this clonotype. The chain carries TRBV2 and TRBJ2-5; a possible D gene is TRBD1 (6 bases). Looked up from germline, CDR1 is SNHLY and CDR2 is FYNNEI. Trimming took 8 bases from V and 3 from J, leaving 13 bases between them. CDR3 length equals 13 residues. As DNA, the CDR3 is TGTGCCAGCGGATGGGACACCAAAGAGACCCAGTACTTC. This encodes CASGWDTKETQYF.

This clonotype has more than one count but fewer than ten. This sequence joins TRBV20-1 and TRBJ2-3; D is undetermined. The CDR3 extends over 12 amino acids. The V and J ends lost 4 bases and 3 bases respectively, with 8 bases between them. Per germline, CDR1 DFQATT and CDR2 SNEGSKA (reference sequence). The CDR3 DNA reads TGCAGTGCTAAACCAGATACAGATACGCAGTATTTT. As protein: CSAKPDTDTQYF.

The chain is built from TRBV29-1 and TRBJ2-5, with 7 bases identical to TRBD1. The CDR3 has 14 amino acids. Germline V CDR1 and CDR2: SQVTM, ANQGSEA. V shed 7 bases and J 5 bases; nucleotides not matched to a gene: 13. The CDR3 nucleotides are TGCAGCGCCCTTAAGACAGGGTATAACGAGACCCAGTACTTC. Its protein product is CSALKTGYNETQYF.

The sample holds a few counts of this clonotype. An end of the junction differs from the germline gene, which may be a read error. CDR3 region: CASTLGGPGNNEQFF. CDR3 sequence (DNA): TGTGCCAGCACCTTAGGTGGGCCAGGGAACAATGAGCAGTTCTTC. This chain joins TRBV7-3 and TRBJ2-1; the D gene is possibly TRBD1 (5 bases). Germline V gene data show CDR1 as SGHTA and CDR2 as FQGTGA. The CDR3 contains 15 residues.

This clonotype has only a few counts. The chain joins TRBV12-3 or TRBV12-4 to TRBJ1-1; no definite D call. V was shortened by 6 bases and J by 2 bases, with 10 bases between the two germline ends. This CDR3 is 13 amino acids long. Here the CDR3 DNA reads TGTGCCAGCAGGTTACGCGTTAACACTGAAGCTTTCTTT. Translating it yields CASRLRVNTEAFF.

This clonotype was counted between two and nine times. The CDR3 sequence is CSARVLAGADTQYF. The DNA of the CDR3 is TGCAGTGCTAGAGTGCTAGCGGGAGCAGATACGCAGTATTTT. The genes are TRBV20-1 and TRBJ2-3; 10 bases match TRBD2. Per germline, CDR1 DFQATT and CDR2 SNEGSKA (reference sequence). Germline trimming cut 1 base from V and 4 bases from J; bases unmatched to any gene: 2. The CDR3 contains 14 residues.

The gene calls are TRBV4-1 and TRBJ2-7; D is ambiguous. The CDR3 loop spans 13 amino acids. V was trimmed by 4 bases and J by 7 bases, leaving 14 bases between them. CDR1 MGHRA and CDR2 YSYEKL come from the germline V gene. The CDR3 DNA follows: TGCGCCAGCAGCCTAAGTAGGGTGGGTGAGCAGTACTTC. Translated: CASSLSRVGEQYF.

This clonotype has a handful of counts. CDR3 DNA: TGTGCCAGCAGCTTGGGGGGCTGGGAAAAACTGTTTTTT. It yields the protein CASSLGGWEKLFF. The chain couples TRBV7-9 to TRBJ1-4, with D maybe TRBD1 (6 bases). The CDR3 runs 13 residues. CDR1 and CDR2 from the germline V gene are SEHNR and FQNEAQ (reference sequence). Trimming pared 3 bases from V and 8 bases from J, leaving 10 bases between. The full variable domain, rest sourced from reference TRBV7-9 and TRBJ1-4, is DTGVSQNPRHKITKRGQNVTFRCDPISEHNRLYWYRQTLGQGPEFLTYFQNEAQLEKSRLLSDRFSAERPKGSFSTLEIQRTEQGDSAMYLCASSLGGWEKLFFGSGTQLSVL.

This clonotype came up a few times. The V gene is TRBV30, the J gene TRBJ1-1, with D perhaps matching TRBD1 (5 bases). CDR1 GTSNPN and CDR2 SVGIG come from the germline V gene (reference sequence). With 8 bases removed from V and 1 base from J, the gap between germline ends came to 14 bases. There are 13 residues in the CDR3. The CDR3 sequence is CAGRDQGNTEAFF. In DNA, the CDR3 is TGTGCCGGCCGGGATCAGGGGAACACTGAAGCTTTCTTT.

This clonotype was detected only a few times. CDR3 in amino acids: CASSPTSGLTDTQYF. CDR3 coding DNA: TGTGCCAGCAGCCCGACTAGCGGCTTGACAGATACGCAGTATTTT. The chain carries TRBV7-3 and TRBJ2-3; 9 nucleotides agree with TRBD2. The V gene's germline CDR1 is SGHTA and CDR2 FQGTGA. CDR3 length equals 15 residues. Trimming removed 5 bases from V and 3 bases from J; junction bases left unmatched: 6.

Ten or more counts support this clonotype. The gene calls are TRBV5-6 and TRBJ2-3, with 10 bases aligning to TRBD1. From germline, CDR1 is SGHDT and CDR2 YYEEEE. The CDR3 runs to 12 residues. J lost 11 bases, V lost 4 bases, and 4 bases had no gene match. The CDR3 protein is CASSARDRGQYF. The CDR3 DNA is TGTGCCAGCAGCGCCCGGGACAGGGGGCAGTATTTT.